The T cell receptor (beta chain) under discussion was sequenced for a study of cytomegalovirus exposure and HLA in healthy donors. Overall study: Among the 398 donors who were genotyped, approximately 83% fell in the genetic ancestry cluster that is associated with self-reported Caucasian donors.

CDR3 length: 12 amino acids. Germline CDR1 and CDR2: SGHTA and FQGNSA. V was pared by 4 bases and J by 8 bases, with 4 bases of the junction left unmatched. General study results and limits: It was reported that the classifier diagnosed cytomegalovirus status with high specificity and sensitivity in both the original and validation cohorts. From TCR beta sequences, most subjects' HLA-A and HLA-B alleles were reportedly predicted accurately. Information on immune exposure was restricted to one variable (CMV serostatus).

PCR employed 60 Vbeta and 13 Jbeta primers. Clones were read by immunoSEQ multiplex PCR, and TCRdb kept only the in-frame ones, dropping some. This table has about 160,000 clones, roughly 88% appearing once. A remark on this clone: As yet, its antigen is unknown.

This receptor was obtained from a young woman in good health and CMV-seronegative. Sequenced: PBMCs. This chain links TRBV7-2 with TRBJ1-2, with 7 nucleotides matching TRBD1. The CDR3 loop is CASSSDRVGYTF. The CDR3 DNA reads TGTGCCAGCAGCTCCGACAGGGTCGGCTACACCTTC.